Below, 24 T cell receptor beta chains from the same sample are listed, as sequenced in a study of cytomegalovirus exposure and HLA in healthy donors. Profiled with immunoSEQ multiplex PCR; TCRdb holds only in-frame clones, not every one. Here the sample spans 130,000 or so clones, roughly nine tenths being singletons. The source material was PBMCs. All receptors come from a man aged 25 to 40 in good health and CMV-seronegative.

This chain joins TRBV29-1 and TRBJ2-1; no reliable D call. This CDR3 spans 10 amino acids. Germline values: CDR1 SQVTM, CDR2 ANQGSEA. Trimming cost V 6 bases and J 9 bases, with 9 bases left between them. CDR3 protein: CSVRFVEQFF. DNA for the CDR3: TGCAGCGTGCGATTTGTTGAGCAGTTCTTC.

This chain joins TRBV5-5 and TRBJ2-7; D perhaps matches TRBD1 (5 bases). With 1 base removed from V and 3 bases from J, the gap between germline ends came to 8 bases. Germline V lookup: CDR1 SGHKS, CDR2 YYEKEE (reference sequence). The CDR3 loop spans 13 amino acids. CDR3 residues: CASSLQGFYEQYF. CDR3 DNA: TGTGCCAGCAGCTTGCAGGGTTTCTACGAGCAGTACTTC.

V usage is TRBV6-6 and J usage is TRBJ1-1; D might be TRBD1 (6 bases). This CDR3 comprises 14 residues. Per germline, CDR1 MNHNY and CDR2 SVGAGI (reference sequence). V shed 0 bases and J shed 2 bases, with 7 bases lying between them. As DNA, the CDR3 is TGTGCCAGCAGTTACTCAGGGGGTAACACTGAAGCTTTCTTT. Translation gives CASSYSGGNTEAFF.

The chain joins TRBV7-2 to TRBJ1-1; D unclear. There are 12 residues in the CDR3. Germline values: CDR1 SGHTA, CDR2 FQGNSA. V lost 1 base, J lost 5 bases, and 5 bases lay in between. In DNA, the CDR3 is TGTGCCAGCAGCTTAGACTATACTGAAGCTTTCTTT. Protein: CASSLDYTEAFF.

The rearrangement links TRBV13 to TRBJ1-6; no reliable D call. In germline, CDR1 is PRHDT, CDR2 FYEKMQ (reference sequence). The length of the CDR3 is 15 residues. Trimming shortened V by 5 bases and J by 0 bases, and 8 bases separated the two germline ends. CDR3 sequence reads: CASSPVSSYNSPLHF. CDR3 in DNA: TGTGCCAGCAGCCCCGTGAGCTCCTATAATTCACCCCTCCACTTT.

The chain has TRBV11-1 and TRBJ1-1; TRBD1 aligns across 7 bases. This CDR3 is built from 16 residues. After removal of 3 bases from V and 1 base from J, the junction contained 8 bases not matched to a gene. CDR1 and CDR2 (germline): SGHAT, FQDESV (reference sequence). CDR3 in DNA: TGTGCCAGCAGCTTTAAGGGACAGCTTTCGAACACTGAAGCTTTCTTT. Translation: CASSFKGQLSNTEAFF. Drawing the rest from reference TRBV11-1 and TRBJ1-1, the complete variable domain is EAEVAQSPRYKITEKSQAVAFWCDPISGHATLYWYRQILGQGPELLVQFQDESVVDDSQLPKDRFSAERLKGVDSTLKIQPAELGDSAMYLCASSFKGQLSNTEAFFGQGTRLTVV.

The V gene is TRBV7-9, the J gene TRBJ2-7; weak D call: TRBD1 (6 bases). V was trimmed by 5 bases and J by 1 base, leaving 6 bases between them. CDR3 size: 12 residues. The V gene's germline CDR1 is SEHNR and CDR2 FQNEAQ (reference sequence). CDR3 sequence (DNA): TGTGCCAGCAGCACAGGGTCCTACGAGCAGTACTTC. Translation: CASSTGSYEQYF.

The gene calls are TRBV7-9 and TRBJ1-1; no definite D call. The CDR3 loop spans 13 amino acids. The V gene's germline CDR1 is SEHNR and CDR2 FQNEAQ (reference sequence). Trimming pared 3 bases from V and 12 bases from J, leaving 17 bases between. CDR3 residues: CASSFGREIGTFF. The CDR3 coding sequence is TGTGCCAGCAGCTTCGGGAGGGAAATCGGAACTTTCTTT.

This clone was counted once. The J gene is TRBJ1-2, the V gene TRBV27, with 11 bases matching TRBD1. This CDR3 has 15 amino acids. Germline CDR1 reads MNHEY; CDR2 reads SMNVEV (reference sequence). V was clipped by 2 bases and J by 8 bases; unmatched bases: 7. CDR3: CASSLGGQGAWGYTF. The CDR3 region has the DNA TGTGCCAGCAGTTTAGGAGGACAGGGGGCTTGGGGCTACACCTTC.

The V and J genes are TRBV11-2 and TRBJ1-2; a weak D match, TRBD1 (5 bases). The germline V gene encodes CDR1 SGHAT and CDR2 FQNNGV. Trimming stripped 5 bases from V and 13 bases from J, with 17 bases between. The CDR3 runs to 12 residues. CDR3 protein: CASSQAGVFPTF. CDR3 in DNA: TGTGCCAGCAGCCAGGCGGGGGTCTTCCCCACCTTC.

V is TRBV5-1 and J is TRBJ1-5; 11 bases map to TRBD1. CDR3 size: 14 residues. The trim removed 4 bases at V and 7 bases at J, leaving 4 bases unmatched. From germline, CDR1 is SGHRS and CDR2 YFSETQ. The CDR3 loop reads CASSRTGGEQPQHF. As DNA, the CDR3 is TGCGCCAGCAGCAGGACAGGGGGCGAACAGCCCCAGCATTTT.

Here the CDR3 reads CASTWQGASDTQYF. CDR3 DNA: TGCGCCAGCACTTGGCAGGGGGCGTCAGATACGCAGTATTTT. V gene TRBV5-1 combines with J gene TRBJ2-3; 8 bases are shared with TRBD1. Germline trimming cut 6 bases from V and 4 bases from J; bases unmatched to any gene: 7. This CDR3 contains 14 residues. Germline V gene lookup returns CDR1 SGHRS and CDR2 YFSETQ.

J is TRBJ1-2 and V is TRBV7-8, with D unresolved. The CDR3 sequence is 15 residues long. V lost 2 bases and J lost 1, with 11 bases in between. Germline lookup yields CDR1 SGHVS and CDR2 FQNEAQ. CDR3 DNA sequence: TGTGCCAGCAGCTTATGGACTGATAGTAACTATGGCTACACCTTC. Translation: CASSLWTDSNYGYTF.

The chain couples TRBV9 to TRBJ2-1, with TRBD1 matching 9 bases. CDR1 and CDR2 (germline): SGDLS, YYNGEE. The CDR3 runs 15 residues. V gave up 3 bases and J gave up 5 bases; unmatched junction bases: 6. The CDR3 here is CASSARDRADNEQFF. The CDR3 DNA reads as TGTGCCAGCAGCGCCCGGGACAGGGCTGACAATGAGCAGTTCTTC.

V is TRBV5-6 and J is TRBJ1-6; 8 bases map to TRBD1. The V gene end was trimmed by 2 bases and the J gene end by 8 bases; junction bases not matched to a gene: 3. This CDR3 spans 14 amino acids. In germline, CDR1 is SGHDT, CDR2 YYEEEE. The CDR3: CASSFQGAYSPLHF. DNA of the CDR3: TGTGCCAGCAGCTTCCAGGGGGCATATTCACCCCTCCACTTT.

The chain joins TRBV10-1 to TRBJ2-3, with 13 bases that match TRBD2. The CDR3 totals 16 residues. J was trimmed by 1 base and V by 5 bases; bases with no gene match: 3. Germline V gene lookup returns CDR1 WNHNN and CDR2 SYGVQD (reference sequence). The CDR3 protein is CASSQGLAGGTDTQYF. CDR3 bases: TGCGCCAGCAGTCAAGGACTAGCGGGGGGCACAGATACGCAGTATTTT.

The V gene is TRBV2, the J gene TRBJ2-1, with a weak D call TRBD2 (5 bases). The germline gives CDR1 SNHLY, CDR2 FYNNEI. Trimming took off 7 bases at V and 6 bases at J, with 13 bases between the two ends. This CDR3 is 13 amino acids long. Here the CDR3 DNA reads TGTGCCAGCATGTCGTCGGGGAGCAATGAGCAGTTCTTC. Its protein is CASMSSGSNEQFF.

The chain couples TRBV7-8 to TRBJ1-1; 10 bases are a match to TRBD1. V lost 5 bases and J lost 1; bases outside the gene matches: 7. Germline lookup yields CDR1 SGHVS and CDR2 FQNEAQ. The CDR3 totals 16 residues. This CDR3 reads CASSRQGAGGNTEAFF. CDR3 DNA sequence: TGTGCCAGCAGCCGACAGGGGGCGGGGGGGAACACTGAAGCTTTCTTT.

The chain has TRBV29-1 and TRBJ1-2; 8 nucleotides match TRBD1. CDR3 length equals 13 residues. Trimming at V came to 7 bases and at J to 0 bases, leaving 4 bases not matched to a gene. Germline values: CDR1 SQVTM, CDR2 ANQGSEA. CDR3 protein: CSGRDRTNYGYTF. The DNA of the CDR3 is TGCAGCGGTCGGGACAGGACTAACTATGGCTACACCTTC.

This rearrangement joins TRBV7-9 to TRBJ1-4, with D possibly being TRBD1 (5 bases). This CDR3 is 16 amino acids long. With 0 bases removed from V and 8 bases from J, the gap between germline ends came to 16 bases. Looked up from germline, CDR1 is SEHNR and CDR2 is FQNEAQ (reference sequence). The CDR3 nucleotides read TGTGCCAGCAGCTTAGCGCAACGGGGGGAGCCCGAAAAACTGTTTTTT. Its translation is CASSLAQRGEPEKLFF.

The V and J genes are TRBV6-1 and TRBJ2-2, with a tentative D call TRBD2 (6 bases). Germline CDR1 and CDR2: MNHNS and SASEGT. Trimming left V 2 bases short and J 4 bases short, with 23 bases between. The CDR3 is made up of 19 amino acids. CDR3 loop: CASSEPLYRGGYSTGELFF. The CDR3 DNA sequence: TGTGCCAGCAGTGAACCCCTTTACCGTGGAGGGTATAGCACCGGGGAGCTGTTTTTT.

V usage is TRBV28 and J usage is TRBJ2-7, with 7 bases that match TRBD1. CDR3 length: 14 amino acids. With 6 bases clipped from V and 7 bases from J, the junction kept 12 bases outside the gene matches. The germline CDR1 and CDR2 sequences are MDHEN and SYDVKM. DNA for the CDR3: TGTGCCAGCAGGAAGAACAGGGGCCTTGGAGAGCAGTACTTC. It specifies CASRKNRGLGEQYF.

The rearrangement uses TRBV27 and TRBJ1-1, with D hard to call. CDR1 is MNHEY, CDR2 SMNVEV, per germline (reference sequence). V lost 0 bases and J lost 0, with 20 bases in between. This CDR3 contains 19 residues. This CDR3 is CASSLSPDTDSHLNTEAFF. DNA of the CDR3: TGTGCCAGCAGTTTATCCCCCGACACCGATTCTCATCTGAACACTGAAGCTTTCTTT.

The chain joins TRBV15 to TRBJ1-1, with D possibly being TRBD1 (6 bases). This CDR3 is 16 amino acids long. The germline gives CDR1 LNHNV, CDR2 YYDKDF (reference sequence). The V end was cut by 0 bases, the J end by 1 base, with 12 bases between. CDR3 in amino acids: CATSRERGGANTEAFF. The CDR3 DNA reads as TGTGCCACCAGCAGAGAGAGGGGGGGAGCGAACACTGAAGCTTTCTTT. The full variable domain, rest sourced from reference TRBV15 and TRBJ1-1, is DAMVIQNPRYQVTQFGKPVTLSCSQTLNHNVMYWYQQKSSQAPKLLFHYYDKDFNNEADTPDNFQSRRPNTSFCFLDIRSPGLGDTAMYLCATSRERGGANTEAFFGQGTRLTVV.